Reported below is one T cell receptor beta chain. Its target is not known. The data were obtained in a study of T cells after yellow fever vaccination. Overall study results and limits: Abundant bulk-population clonotypes could contaminate the FACS-sorted repertoires. Weaker in magnitude, the secondary response showed a faster peak on day 5 versus 15.

TCRdb redid the calling of the 5' RACE reads with MiXCR, one entry per CDR3 protein. The sample carries hundreds of thousands of distinct CDR3 sequences, 9% to 15% recorded once. The J segment lost 9 bases and the V segment lost 5 bases, leaving 1 base of the junction unmatched. The CDR3 totals 11 residues. The clonotype comes from a young man who received the YFV17D yellow fever vaccine. Sequencing used PBMCs, obtained on the day of the yellow fever booster vaccination. The chain recombines TRBV12-3 or TRBV12-4 with TRBJ1-3, with TRBD1 matching 7 bases. The CDR3 is CASSPGGTIYF. In DNA, the CDR3 is TGTGCCAGCAGTCCAGGGGGCACCATATATTTT.